The source of this T cell receptor beta chain is a study of blood T cell repertoires in COVID-19. Study at large: The United States, Italy and Spain were the sources of the acute and convalescent COVID-19 samples. The cDNA or gDNA used as material had been derived from T cells, B-cell-depleted T cells, or PBMCs.

Losses at the gene ends were 1 base for V and 3 bases for J; bases not matched to a gene: 8. CDR1 and CDR2 (germline): LGHDT, YNNKEL (reference sequence). This CDR3 spans 16 amino acids. In the original analysis: Estimation of nucleated cell counts was performed using reference gene primer amplification. TCRdb's copy holds only in-frame clones and misses some; the assay was immunoSEQ multiplex PCR. Clone size and the V and J calls come from that table; the DNA yielded D and trimming. The data contain approximately 240,000 clones, 80% to 90% of them seen just once; the ten biggest clones take up 4%. The chain carries TRBV3-1 (or the pseudogene TRBV3-2) and TRBJ2-7; 8 bases are a match to TRBD1. This TCR was sampled from a man in his forties or fifties with acute or convalescent COVID-19. The material sequenced was peripheral blood. The CDR3 DNA reads TGTGCCAGCAGCCAAGGGGGAGGACAGGGAGGCTACGAGCAGTACTTC. The encoded protein is CASSQGGGQGGYEQYF.